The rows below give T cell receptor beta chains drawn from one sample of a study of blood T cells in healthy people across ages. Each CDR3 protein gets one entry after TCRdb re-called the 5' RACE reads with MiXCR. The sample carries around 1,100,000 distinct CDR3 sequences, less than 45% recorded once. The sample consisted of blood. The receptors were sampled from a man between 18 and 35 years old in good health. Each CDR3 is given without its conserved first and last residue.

SAGPQMGWGALAKNIQY,TRBV20-1,TRBJ2-4
ASSLEPGYLDQPQH,TRBV5-1,TRBJ1-5
ASAPVQGAGNLPLH,TRBV7-2,TRBJ1-6
ASSYQTNHGYT,TRBV6-6,TRBJ1-2
AISPRGRGQNPDTQY,TRBV10-3,TRBJ2-3
AISPGGAESEQY,TRBV10-3,TRBJ2-7
ASSNRTSRANEQF,TRBV4-3,TRBJ2-1
ASVGLSYNEQF,TRBV27,TRBJ2-1
SARDSDSPSYNAQF,TRBV20-1,TRBJ2-1
ASSIQGTEAYTEAF,TRBV5-1,TRBJ1-1
ASSGTGDGYGYT,TRBV5-6,TRBJ1-2
ASSSGLAGLHNEQY,TRBV12-3/TRBV12-4,TRBJ2-7
ASSQGPGIGTDTQY,TRBV21-1,TRBJ2-3
ASSKASGGVDRNQPQH,TRBV21-1,TRBJ1-5
SASPPLVASYNEQF,TRBV20-1,TRBJ2-1
SARDTTGYFISPLH,TRBV20-1,TRBJ1-6
ASSYKVGGEAF,TRBV7-6,TRBJ1-1
SALKPGLAGVRSYNERF,TRBV20-1,TRBJ2-1
ASSLSDRQETQY,TRBV7-9,TRBJ2-5
AWKYAGEKLF,TRBV30,TRBJ1-4
SARRDYSWEQY,TRBV20-1,TRBJ2-7
ASSATQDSNQPQH,TRBV4-2,TRBJ1-5
ASSLLFTRNTGELF,TRBV7-2,TRBJ2-2
ASSLNDFQNTEAF,TRBV7-8,TRBJ1-1